This TCR beta chain was profiled in a study of T cell responses to AZD1222 COVID-19 vaccine. Study details: Second-dose recipients at about 4 or about 12 weeks were treated as one pooled group. Study conclusions and caveats: In the spike-specific TCR repertoire, nearly half reportedly target unmutated variant regions. Just six or seven AZD1222 recipients tested seropositive at baseline. The donor group comprised mostly white British people and more females; the analysis possibly underestimated clonal diversity.

On this clone itself: Its target is not known. This specimen includes other DNA sequences encoding the same CDR3.

This CDR3 contains 13 residues. V was trimmed by 2 bases and J by 1 base, leaving 5 bases between them. The germline CDR1 and CDR2 sequences are SGHTA and FQGNSA. Profiled with immunoSEQ multiplex PCR; TCRdb holds only in-frame clones, not every one. Of about 120,000 clones in the sample, roughly 87% were seen once. The chain couples TRBV7-2 to TRBJ1-1; no reliable D call. The material sequenced was peripheral blood, taken on day 0 of AZD1222 vaccination. The source of this sequence is an adult in good health. CDR3 in amino acids: CASSLLGNTEAFF. In nucleotides, the CDR3 is TGTGCCAGCAGCTTATTAGGGAACACTGAAGCTTTCTTT.